The 28 T cell receptor beta chains reported below all come from one sample, sequenced in a study of T cell responses to AZD1222 COVID-19 vaccine. The assay was immunoSEQ multiplex PCR, and TCRdb's table has in-frame clones only and misses some. This table has around 120,000 clones, 87% appearing once. The specimen comprised peripheral blood, sampled 28 days after the second AZD1222 dose. The receptors come from an adult who received the AZD1222 COVID-19 vaccine.

The V call is TRBV6-1, the J call TRBJ1-5; the match to TRBD1 covers 10 bases. The ends lost 3 bases at V and 4 bases at J; junction bases unmatched: 3. The CDR3 runs to 15 residues. Per germline, CDR1 MNHNS and CDR2 SASEGT. The CDR3 sequence: CASSEGQGQNQPQHF. The CDR3 DNA reads TGTGCCAGCAGTGAGGGACAGGGGCAGAATCAGCCCCAGCATTTT.

J is TRBJ1-1 and V is TRBV5-1; D ambiguous. The CDR3 is 16 residues long. CDR1 SGHRS and CDR2 YFSETQ come from the germline V gene. With 0 bases removed from V and 0 bases from J, the gap between germline ends came to 12 bases. The CDR3 DNA sequence: TGCGCCAGCAGCTTGGCAAGTGCCCCCTTGAACACTGAAGCTTTCTTT. It is translated as CASSLASAPLNTEAFF.

As concerns this clone: The same CDR3 also results from other DNA sequences found in this sample. This chain's CDR3 is CASSPTSGSTDTQYF. The CDR3 nucleotides are TGTGCCAGCTCACCTACTAGCGGGAGCACAGATACGCAGTATTTT. This chain connects TRBV18 to TRBJ2-3; 9 nucleotides align to TRBD2. Germline V lookup: CDR1 KGHSH, CDR2 LQKENI. V trimming: 3 bases; J trimming: 0 bases; junction bases outside the gene matches: 1. The CDR3 spans 15 residues.

V and J are TRBV28 and TRBJ1-5, with a tentative D call TRBD1 (5 bases). The germline V gene encodes CDR1 MDHEN and CDR2 SYDVKM. V was pared by 11 bases and J by 6 bases, with 11 bases between. This CDR3 spans 11 amino acids. CDR3: CALGGIQPQHF. The CDR3 coding sequence is TGTGCCTTGGGGGGTATTCAGCCCCAGCATTTT.

The chain employs TRBV18 and TRBJ1-6; D gene unclear. Looked up from germline, CDR1 is KGHSH and CDR2 is LQKENI. V lost 3 bases and J 4 bases, leaving 7 bases between the germline ends. This CDR3 contains 14 residues. Here the CDR3 reads CASSPSKYNSPLHF. Written as DNA, the CDR3 is TGTGCCAGCTCACCCAGCAAGTATAATTCACCCCTCCACTTT.

This sequence joins TRBV6-1 and TRBJ1-1, with unresolved D. V lost 2 bases, J lost 1 base, and 8 bases lay in between. The CDR3 runs 14 residues. From germline, CDR1 is MNHNS and CDR2 SASEGT. In DNA, the CDR3 is TGTGCCAGCAGTGAAACCCCCGGGAACACTGAAGCTTTCTTT. The encoded protein is CASSETPGNTEAFF.

V and J are TRBV7-2 and TRBJ2-7; D call uncertain. The V gene's germline CDR1 is SGHTA and CDR2 FQGNSA. The germline V and J ends were trimmed by 1 base and 3 bases, with 10 bases remaining between them. The CDR3 extends over 14 amino acids. CDR3 in DNA: TGTGCCAGCAGCTTAGACGCAACTATCTACGAGCAGTACTTC. Translation gives CASSLDATIYEQYF.

The chain links TRBV12-3 or TRBV12-4 to TRBJ1-2, with 7 bases identical to TRBD1. This CDR3 is built from 12 residues. V shed 4 bases, J shed 5 bases, and the junction held 1 base outside the gene matches. CDR3 sequence (DNA): TGTGCCAGCAGTTGGGACAGTTATGGCTACACCTTC. As protein: CASSWDSYGYTF.

V gene TRBV5-1 combines with J gene TRBJ2-5; no definite D call. Trimming took 0 bases from V and 4 from J, leaving 10 bases between them. Germline assignment: CDR1 SGHRS and CDR2 YFSETQ. This CDR3 region has 14 residues. The chain's CDR3 is CASSLASTGETQYF. CDR3 DNA sequence: TGCGCCAGCAGCTTGGCCTCCACGGGAGAGACCCAGTACTTC.

A remark on this clone: The junction departs from germline at one end; a sequencing error may be responsible. The rearrangement uses TRBV6-4 and TRBJ2-1; 9 bases line up with TRBD2. The length of the CDR3 is 14 residues. Germline lookup yields CDR1 MRHNA and CDR2 SNTAGT. The CDR3 sequence: CASSDGTSYHEQFF. CDR3 DNA sequence: TGTGCCAGCAGTGACGGGACTAGCTACCATGAGCAGTTCTTC.

J is TRBJ2-7 and V is TRBV11-2, with 9 bases aligning to TRBD1. The CDR3 is made up of 17 amino acids. V shed 4 bases, J shed 2 bases, and the junction held 12 bases outside the gene matches. Per the germline V gene, CDR1 is SGHAT and CDR2 is FQNNGV. The CDR3 DNA follows: TGTGCCAGCAGCTATAAAATCTCCGGGACAGGGACCTACGAGCAGTACTTC. Encoded protein: CASSYKISGTGTYEQYF.

The chain joins TRBV7-9 to TRBJ2-7, with D tentatively TRBD1 or TRBD2 (5 bases each). The V gene's germline CDR1 is SEHNR and CDR2 FQNEAQ (reference sequence). Trimming removed 3 bases from V and 2 bases from J, with 17 bases in between. This CDR3 comprises 16 residues. The CDR3 is CASSFPAEGDPYEQYF. CDR3 bases: TGTGCCAGCAGCTTTCCTGCGGAAGGGGACCCCTACGAGCAGTACTTC.

This chain connects TRBV10-1 to TRBJ2-7, with 8 bases that match TRBD1. V dropped 3 bases and J dropped 2; count of bases not matched to a gene: 9. Germline CDR1 and CDR2: WNHNN and SYGVQD (reference sequence). This CDR3 region has 16 residues. The CDR3 DNA reads as TGCGCCAGCAGTGAACAGGGGGTCGAGGGAACCTACGAGCAGTACTTC. Its protein is CASSEQGVEGTYEQYF.

J is TRBJ2-1 and V is TRBV7-3; TRBD1 matches at 8 bases. Germline V gene sequence: CDR1 SGHTA, CDR2 FQGTGA. The trim removed 5 bases at V and 2 bases at J, leaving 5 bases unmatched. CDR3 size: 15 residues. For the CDR3, the DNA is TGTGCCAGCAGCCTCGACAGGGGTACCTACAATGAGCAGTTCTTC. Translation gives CASSLDRGTYNEQFF.

Here the CDR3 reads CASSKGTGVNEKLFF. CDR3 coding DNA: TGTGCCAGCAGCAAAGGGACAGGGGTTAATGAAAAACTGTTTTTT. The chain joins TRBV28 to TRBJ1-4; 10 positions match TRBD1. Germline V gene sequence: CDR1 MDHEN, CDR2 SYDVKM. The CDR3 spans 15 residues. With 6 bases clipped from V and 4 bases from J, the junction kept 5 bases outside the gene matches. The entire variable domain, with the rest obtained from reference TRBV28 and TRBJ1-4, is as follows: DVKVTQSSRYLVKRTGEKVFLECVQDMDHENMFWYRQDPGLGLRLIYFSYDVKMKEKGDIPEGYSVSREKKERFSLILESASTNQTSMYLCASSKGTGVNEKLFFGSGTQLSVL.

The rearrangement uses TRBV6-2 or TRBV6-3 and TRBJ1-6; 8 bases line up with TRBD1. The CDR3 is made up of 15 amino acids. Germline V lookup: CDR1 MNHEY, CDR2 SVGEGT. V lost 5 bases to trimming and J lost 10 bases; unmatched junction nucleotides: 10. The DNA for the CDR3 is TGTGCCAGCAGTAACGCAGGGGGCGCCGGATCACCCCTCCACTTT. Protein: CASSNAGGAGSPLHF.

This chain links TRBV9 with TRBJ2-3; 8 bases fit TRBD2. The CDR3 consists of 16 residues. Germline CDR1 is SGDLS and CDR2 is YYNGEE. V lost 1 base to trimming and J lost 2 bases; unmatched junction nucleotides: 6. This CDR3 reads CASSVLAGLATDTQYF. The CDR3 DNA reads as TGTGCCAGCAGCGTATTGGCCGGACTAGCCACAGATACGCAGTATTTT.

This chain's CDR3 is CASSSRQGDYGYTF. The DNA of the CDR3 is TGCGCCAGCAGCTCGCGACAGGGGGACTATGGCTACACCTTC. V usage is TRBV5-1 and J usage is TRBJ1-2; the match to TRBD1 covers 9 bases. The trim removed 3 bases at V and 3 bases at J, leaving 3 bases unmatched. This CDR3 comprises 14 residues. CDR1 is SGHRS and CDR2 is YFSETQ in the germline V gene. Drawing the rest from reference TRBV5-1 and TRBJ1-2, the complete variable domain is KAGVTQTPRYLIKTRGQQVTLSCSPISGHRSVSWYQQTPGQGLQFLFEYFSETQRNKGNFPGRFSGRQFSNSRSEMNVSTLELGDSALYLCASSSRQGDYGYTFGSGTRLTVV.

The chain recombines TRBV12-3 or TRBV12-4 with TRBJ1-2, with TRBD1 identical over 9 bases. Trimming removed 5 bases from V and 11 bases from J; junction bases left unmatched: 9. The CDR3 extends over 13 amino acids. CDR3 in DNA: TGTGCCAGCAGTCCGGGACAGGGAACGATTTACACCTTC. Encoded protein: CASSPGQGTIYTF.

This chain links TRBV18 with TRBJ1-1; possibly TRBD1 for D (6 bases). CDR3 length: 14 amino acids. The germline CDR1 and CDR2 sequences are KGHSH and LQKENI. Trimming removed 5 bases from V and 2 bases from J, with 12 bases in between. The CDR3 region is CASSEQGFNTEAFF. Here the CDR3 DNA reads TGTGCCAGCTCAGAACAGGGTTTCAACACTGAAGCTTTCTTT.

The chain uses TRBV9 and TRBJ2-3, with 7 bases lining up with TRBD2. The CDR3 covers 15 residues. Unmatched junction bases numbered 8, after V lost 0 bases and J lost 7 bases. CDR1 is SGDLS, CDR2 YYNGEE, per germline. The CDR3 spells CASSVGGDYENTQYF. The CDR3 DNA reads as TGTGCCAGCAGCGTAGGAGGGGACTATGAAAATACGCAGTATTTT.

The chain couples TRBV11-2 to TRBJ1-3; 7 positions agree with TRBD1. The CDR3 runs 16 residues. V lost 4 bases and J lost 0; bases outside the gene matches: 6. Germline CDR1 is SGHAT and CDR2 is FQNNGV. In nucleotides, the CDR3 is TGTGCCAGCAGCTCCCGACAGGGCGACTCTGGAAACACCATATATTTT. It yields the protein CASSSRQGDSGNTIYF.

The V gene is TRBV11-1, the J gene TRBJ2-1; 9 positions agree with TRBD1. V lost 3 bases and J lost 5; bases outside the gene matches: 5. The CDR3 totals 15 residues. Germline assignment: CDR1 SGHAT and CDR2 FQDESV (reference sequence). The CDR3 protein is CASSFQTGGHNEQFF. CDR3 coding DNA: TGTGCCAGCAGCTTTCAAACAGGGGGCCACAATGAGCAGTTCTTC.

This chain connects TRBV7-2 to TRBJ1-2, with 9 bases aligning to TRBD1. Germline CDR1 reads SGHTA; CDR2 reads FQGNSA. Trimming took 5 bases from V and 4 from J; bases not matched to a gene: 8. The CDR3 spans 15 residues. The CDR3 sequence is CASSADRGNSYGYTF. The CDR3 coding sequence is TGTGCCAGCAGCGCGGACAGGGGAAACAGCTATGGCTACACCTTC.

This clone was seen many times. V is TRBV7-3 and J is TRBJ1-2, with 9 nucleotides matching TRBD1. This CDR3 is built from 13 residues. From germline, CDR1 is SGHTA and CDR2 FQGTGA. V lost 5 bases and J lost 4; bases outside the gene matches: 2. The CDR3 nucleotides are TGTGCCAGCAGCGTGACAGGGGGCTATGGCTACACCTTC. Protein sequence: CASSVTGGYGYTF.

The V call is TRBV29-1, the J call TRBJ2-7, with 13 positions matching TRBD2. From germline, CDR1 is SQVTM and CDR2 ANQGSEA. The CDR3 is 13 residues long. The V segment lost 5 bases and the J segment 5 bases; nucleotides outside the gene matches: 3. The CDR3 DNA reads TGCAGCGTTAGGACTAGCGGGAGTCACGAGCAGTACTTC. Protein: CSVRTSGSHEQYF.

V is TRBV6-5 and J is TRBJ1-1; 7 positions match TRBD1. The J segment lost 1 base and the V segment lost 4 bases, leaving 6 bases of the junction unmatched. Germline V gene sequence: CDR1 MNHEY, CDR2 SVGAGI. This CDR3 has 15 amino acids. The DNA of the CDR3 is TGTGCCAGCAGTTTAGGGGGACAGACGAACACTGAAGCTTTCTTT. Translation: CASSLGGQTNTEAFF.

This chain connects TRBV29-1 to TRBJ1-2; TRBD1 aligns across 8 bases. The CDR3 totals 14 residues. The V gene end was trimmed by 7 bases and the J gene end by 0 bases; junction bases not matched to a gene: 7. Germline CDR1 reads SQVTM; CDR2 reads ANQGSEA. CDR3 residues: CSATTGGTNYGYTF. CDR3 bases: TGCAGCGCCACCACAGGGGGAACTAACTATGGCTACACCTTC. Supplemented by reference TRBV29-1 and TRBJ1-2, the full variable domain reads SAVISQKPSRDICQRGTSLTIQCQVDSQVTMMFWYRQQPGQSLTLIATANQGSEATYESGFVIDKFPISRPNLTFSTLTVSNMSPEDSSIYLCSATTGGTNYGYTFGSGTRLTVV.